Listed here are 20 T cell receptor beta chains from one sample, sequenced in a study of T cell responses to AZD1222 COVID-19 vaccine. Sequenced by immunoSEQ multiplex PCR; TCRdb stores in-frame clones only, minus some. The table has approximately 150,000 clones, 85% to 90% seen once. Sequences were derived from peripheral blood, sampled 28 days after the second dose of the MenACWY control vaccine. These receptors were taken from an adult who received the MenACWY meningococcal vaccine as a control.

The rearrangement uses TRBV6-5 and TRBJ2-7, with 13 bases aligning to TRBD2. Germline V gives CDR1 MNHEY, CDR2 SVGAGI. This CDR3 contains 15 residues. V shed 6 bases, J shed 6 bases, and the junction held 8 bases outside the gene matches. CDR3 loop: CASRSGLAGTGEQYF. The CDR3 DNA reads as TGTGCCAGCAGGTCGGGACTAGCGGGAACCGGCGAGCAGTACTTC.

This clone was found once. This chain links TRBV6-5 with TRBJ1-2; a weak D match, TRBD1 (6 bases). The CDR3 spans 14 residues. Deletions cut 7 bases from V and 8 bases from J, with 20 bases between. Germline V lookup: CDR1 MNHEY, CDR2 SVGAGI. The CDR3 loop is CASTQGRRHGGYTF. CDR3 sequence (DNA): TGTGCCAGCACCCAGGGGAGGAGGCACGGCGGCTACACCTTC.

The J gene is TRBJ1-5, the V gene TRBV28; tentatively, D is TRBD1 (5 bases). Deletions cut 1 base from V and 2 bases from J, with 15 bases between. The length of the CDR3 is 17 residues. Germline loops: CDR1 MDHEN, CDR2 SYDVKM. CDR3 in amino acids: CASSLSYGGGGNQPQHF. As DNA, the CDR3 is TGTGCCAGCAGTTTATCTTATGGGGGTGGGGGCAATCAGCCCCAGCATTTT.

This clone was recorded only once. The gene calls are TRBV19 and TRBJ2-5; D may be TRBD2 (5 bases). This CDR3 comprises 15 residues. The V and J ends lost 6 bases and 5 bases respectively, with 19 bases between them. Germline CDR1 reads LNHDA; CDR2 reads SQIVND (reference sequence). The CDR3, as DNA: TGTGCCAGTAGCGTAAGCGGAAAGGGCGGTGAGACCCAGTACTTC. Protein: CASSVSGKGGETQYF.

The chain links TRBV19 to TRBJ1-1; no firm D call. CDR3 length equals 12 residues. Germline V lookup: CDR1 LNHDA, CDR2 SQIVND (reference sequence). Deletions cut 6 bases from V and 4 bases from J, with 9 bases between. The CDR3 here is CASSSWGTEAFF. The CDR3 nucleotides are TGTGCCAGTAGCTCCTGGGGCACTGAAGCTTTCTTT.

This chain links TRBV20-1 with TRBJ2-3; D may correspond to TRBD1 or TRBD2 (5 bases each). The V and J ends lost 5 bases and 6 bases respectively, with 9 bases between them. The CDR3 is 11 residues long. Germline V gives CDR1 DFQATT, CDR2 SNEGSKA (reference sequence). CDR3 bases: TGCAGTGCTTCTGAGGGGGATACGCAGTATTTT. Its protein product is CSASEGDTQYF.

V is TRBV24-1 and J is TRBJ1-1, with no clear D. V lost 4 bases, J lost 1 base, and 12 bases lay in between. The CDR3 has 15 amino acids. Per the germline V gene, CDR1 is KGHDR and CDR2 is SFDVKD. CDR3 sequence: CATSDPTAGNTEAFF. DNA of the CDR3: TGTGCCACCAGTGACCCTACCGCAGGGAACACTGAAGCTTTCTTT.

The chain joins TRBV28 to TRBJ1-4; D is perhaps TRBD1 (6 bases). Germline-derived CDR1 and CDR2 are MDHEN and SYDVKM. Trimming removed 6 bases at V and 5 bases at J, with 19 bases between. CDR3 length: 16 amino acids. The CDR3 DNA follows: TGTGCCAGCAGGCGCCCGAGAGGGGGGTTAAATGAAAAACTGTTTTTT. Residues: CASRRPRGGLNEKLFF.

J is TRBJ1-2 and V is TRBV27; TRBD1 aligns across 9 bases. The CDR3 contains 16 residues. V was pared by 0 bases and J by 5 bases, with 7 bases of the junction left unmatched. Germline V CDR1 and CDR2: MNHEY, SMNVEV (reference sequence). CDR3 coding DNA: TGTGCCAGCAGTTTATCCCATGGGACAGGGTTATATGGCTACACCTTC. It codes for CASSLSHGTGLYGYTF.

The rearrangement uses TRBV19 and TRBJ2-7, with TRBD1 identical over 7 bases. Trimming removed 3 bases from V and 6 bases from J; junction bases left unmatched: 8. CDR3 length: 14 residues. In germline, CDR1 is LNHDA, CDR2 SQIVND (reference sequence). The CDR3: CASSIAQGWSEQYF. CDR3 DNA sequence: TGTGCCAGTAGTATCGCACAGGGGTGGAGCGAGCAGTACTTC.

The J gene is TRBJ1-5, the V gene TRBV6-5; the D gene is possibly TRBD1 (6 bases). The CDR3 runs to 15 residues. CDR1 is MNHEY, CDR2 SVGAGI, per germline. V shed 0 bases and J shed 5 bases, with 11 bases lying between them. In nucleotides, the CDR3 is TGTGCCAGCAGTTACTCGAACAGGGTGGATCAGCCCCAGCATTTT. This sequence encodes CASSYSNRVDQPQHF.

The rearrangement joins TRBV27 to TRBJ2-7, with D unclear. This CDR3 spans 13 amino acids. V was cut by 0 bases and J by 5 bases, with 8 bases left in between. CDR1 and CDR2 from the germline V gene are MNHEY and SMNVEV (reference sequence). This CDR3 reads CASSLSGGNEQYF. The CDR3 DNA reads TGTGCCAGCAGTTTATCTGGTGGAAACGAGCAGTACTTC.

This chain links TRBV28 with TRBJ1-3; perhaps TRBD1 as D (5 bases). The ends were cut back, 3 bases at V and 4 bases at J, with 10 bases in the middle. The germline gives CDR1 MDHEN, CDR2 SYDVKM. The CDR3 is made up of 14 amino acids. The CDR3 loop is CASSFRGVGNTIYF. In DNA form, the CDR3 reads TGTGCCAGCAGTTTCAGAGGGGTGGGAAACACCATATATTTT.

For the CDR3, the DNA is TGCAGCGTTGAAGGGTGGACTGAAGCTTTCTTT. It translates to CSVEGWTEAFF. This rearrangement joins TRBV29-1 to TRBJ1-1, with unresolved D. Germline V gene sequence: CDR1 SQVTM, CDR2 ANQGSEA. The CDR3 sequence is 11 residues long. Trimming removed 1 base at V and 5 bases at J, with 5 bases between.

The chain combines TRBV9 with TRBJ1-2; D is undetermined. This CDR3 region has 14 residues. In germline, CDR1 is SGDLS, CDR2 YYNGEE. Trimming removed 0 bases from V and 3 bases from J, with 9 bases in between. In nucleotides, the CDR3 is TGTGCCAGCAGCGTAGCCTCGGCCTACTATGGCTACACCTTC. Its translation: CASSVASAYYGYTF. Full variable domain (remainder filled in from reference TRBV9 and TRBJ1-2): DSGVTQTPKHLITATGQRVTLRCSPRSGDLSVYWYQQSLDQGLQFLIQYYNGEERAKGNILERFSAQQFPDLHSELNLSSLELGDSALYFCASSVASAYYGYTFGSGTRLTVV.

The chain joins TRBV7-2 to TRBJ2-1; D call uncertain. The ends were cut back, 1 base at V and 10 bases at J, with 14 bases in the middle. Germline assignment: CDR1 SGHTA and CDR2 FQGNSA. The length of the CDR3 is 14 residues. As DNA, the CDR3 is TGTGCCAGCAGCTTAGAAAGGGCACTCGGGGAGCAGTTCTTC. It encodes CASSLERALGEQFF.

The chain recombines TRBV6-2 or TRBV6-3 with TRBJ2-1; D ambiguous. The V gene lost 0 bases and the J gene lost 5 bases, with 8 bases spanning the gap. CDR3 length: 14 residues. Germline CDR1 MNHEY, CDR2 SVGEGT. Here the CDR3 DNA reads TGTGCCAGCAGTTACTCGGGGTCCCACAATGAGCAGTTCTTC. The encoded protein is CASSYSGSHNEQFF.

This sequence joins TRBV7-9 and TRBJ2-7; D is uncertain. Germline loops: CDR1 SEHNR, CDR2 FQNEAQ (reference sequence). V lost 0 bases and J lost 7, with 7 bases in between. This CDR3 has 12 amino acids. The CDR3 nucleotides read TGTGCCAGCAGCTTAGCGCGGCCGGAGCAGTACTTC. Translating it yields CASSLARPEQYF. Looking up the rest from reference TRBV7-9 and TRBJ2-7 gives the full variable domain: DTGVSQNPRHKITKRGQNVTFRCDPISEHNRLYWYRQTLGQGPEFLTYFQNEAQLEKSRLLSDRFSAERPKGSFSTLEIQRTEQGDSAMYLCASSLARPEQYFGPGTRLTVT.

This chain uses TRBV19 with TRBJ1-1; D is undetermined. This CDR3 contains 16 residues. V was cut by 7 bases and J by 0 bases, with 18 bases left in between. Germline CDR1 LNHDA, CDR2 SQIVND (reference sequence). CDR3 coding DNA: TGTGCCAGTACCATGGGTGGGCGCGGGATGAACACTGAAGCTTTCTTT. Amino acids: CASTMGGRGMNTEAFF. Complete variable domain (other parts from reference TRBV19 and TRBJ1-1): DGGITQSPKYLFRKEGQNVTLSCEQNLNHDAMYWYRQDPGQGLRLIYYSQIVNDFQKGDIAEGYSVSREKKESFPLTVTSAQKNPTAFYLCASTMGGRGMNTEAFFGQGTRLTVV.

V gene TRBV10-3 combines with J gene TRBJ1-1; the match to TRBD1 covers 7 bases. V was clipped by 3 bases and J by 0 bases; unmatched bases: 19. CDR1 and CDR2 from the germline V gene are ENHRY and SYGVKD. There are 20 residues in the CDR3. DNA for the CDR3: TGTGCCATCAGTGACCCGATGGGTGTAGACAGGGTCAACATGAACACTGAAGCTTTCTTT. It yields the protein CAISDPMGVDRVNMNTEAFF.